The clone carrying this T cell receptor (beta chain) was observed many times. 5'RACE template switching generated TCR cDNA, adding a universal primer site and UMIs. MiXCR, run by TCRdb on the 5' RACE reads, gives a single entry per CDR3 protein. Of 70,000 or so distinct CDR3 sequences in the sample, approximately 5% were seen once. This entry is derived from a study of T cells after yellow fever vaccination. Germline CDR1 and CDR2: MGHRA and YSYEKL. CDR3 length: 17 amino acids. The V gene end was trimmed by 0 bases and the J gene end by 14 bases; junction bases not matched to a gene: 17. The material was CD4+ T cells sorted from PBMCs, obtained around 14 days after the first yellow fever vaccination. J is TRBJ2-1 and V is TRBV4-1; 9 bases are a match to TRBD2. This TCR derives from a young man who received the YFV17D yellow fever vaccine. Written as DNA, the CDR3 is TGCGCCAGCAGCCAAGATCACCCAGCTAGCGGGGCTCCTAAGGAGTTCTTC. Its protein is CASSQDHPASGAPKEFF.